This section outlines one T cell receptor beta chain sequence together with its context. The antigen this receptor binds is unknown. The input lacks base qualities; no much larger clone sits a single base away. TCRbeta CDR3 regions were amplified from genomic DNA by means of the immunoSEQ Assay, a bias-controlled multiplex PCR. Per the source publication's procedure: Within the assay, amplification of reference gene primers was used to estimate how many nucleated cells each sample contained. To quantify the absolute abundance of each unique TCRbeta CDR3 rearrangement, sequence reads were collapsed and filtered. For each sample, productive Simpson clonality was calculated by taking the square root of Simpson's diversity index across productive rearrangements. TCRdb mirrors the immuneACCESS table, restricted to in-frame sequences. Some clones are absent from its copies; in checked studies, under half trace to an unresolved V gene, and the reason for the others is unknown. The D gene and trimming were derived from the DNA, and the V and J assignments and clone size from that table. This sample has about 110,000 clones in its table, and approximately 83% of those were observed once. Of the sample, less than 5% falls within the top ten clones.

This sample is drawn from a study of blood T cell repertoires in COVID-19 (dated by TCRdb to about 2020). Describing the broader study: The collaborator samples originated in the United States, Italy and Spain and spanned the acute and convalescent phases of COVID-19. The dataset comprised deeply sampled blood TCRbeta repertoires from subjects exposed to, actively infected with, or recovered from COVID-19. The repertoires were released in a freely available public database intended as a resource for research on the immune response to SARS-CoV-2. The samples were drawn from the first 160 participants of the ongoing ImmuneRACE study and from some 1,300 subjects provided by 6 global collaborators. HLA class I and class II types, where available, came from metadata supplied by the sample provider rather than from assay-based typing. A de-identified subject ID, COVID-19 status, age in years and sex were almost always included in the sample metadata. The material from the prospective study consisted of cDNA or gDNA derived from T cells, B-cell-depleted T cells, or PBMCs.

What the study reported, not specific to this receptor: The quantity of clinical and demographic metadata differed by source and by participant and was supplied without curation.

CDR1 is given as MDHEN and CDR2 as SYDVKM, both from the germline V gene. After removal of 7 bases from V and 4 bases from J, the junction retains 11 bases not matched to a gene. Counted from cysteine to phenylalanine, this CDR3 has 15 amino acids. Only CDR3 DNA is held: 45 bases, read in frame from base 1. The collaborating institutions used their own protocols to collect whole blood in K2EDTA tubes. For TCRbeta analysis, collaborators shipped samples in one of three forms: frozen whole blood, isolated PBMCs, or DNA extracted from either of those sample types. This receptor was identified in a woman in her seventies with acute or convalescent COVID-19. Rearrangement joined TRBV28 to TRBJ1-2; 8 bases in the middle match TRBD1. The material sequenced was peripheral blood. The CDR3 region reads CASTTGGQGAYGYTF. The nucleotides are TGTGCCAGCACCACAGGAGGACAGGGTGCCTATGGCTACACCTTC.